This T cell receptor (beta chain) was sequenced for a study of beta chain features in type 1 diabetes. Turning to the study itself: Similarity in age, gender and cell yields was seen between patients and healthy donors. Analysis included around 100 million sorted cells drawn from all samples.

Notes on the study in general: Compared with healthy donors, patients appeared to share more similar naive, central memory and regulatory TCRB repertoires. Within each of all four CD4+ subsets, Type 1 diabetes patients had TCRB CDR3s that were moderately but significantly shorter.

Each of the CD4+ naive, central memory, regulatory and stem cell-like memory populations was sorted via CD45RO/CCR7/CD25/CD127/CD95/CD27. With respect to this clone: Its antigen is as yet unknown.

Expressed TCRB transcripts were sequenced after all isolated RNA was converted to cDNA. Profiling relied on immunoSEQ multiplex PCR, and the TCRdb table lists in-frame clones only, not all of them. The top ten hold around 2.5% of the sample, which has 95,000 to 150,000 clones, 17% seen once. The receptor comes from a man aged 18-30 years with type 1 diabetes. Sequencing was performed on central memory CD4+ T cells from blood.

The CDR3 loop reads CASSLSGDYGYTF. CDR3 sequence (DNA): TGTGCCAGCAGTTTATCAGGGGACTATGGCTACACCTTC. The V call is TRBV27, the J call TRBJ1-2, with D maybe TRBD1 (5 bases). The V gene's germline CDR1 is MNHEY and CDR2 SMNVEV (reference sequence). V was clipped by 0 bases and J by 3 bases, with 5 bases between them. The CDR3 is 13 residues long.